A selection of T cell receptor beta chains follows, all from one sample in a study of tumor-infiltrating lymphocytes in oesophageal squamous cell carcinoma. TCRdb called the PCR reads again in MiXCR, with one record for every CDR3 protein. The table has over 20,000 distinct CDR3 sequences, roughly a third seen once. Sequencing was done on a sample of esophageal tumor tissue. The receptors come from a female donor with esophageal squamous cell carcinoma. Both conserved end residues are part of each CDR3. The order of the fields is clone size, V gene, D gene, J gene, CDR3 protein, CDR3 DNA. D genes are given only for firm matches. Clone size appears in some rows only: once, few, many, or a class for an expanded clone.

many	TRBV5-1	TRBD1	TRBJ2-7	CASTETGGNYEQYF	TGCGCCAGCACCGAGACAGGGGGCAACTACGAGCAGTACTTC
many	TRBV10-3	TRBD2	TRBJ2-7	CAISEYSGKREQYF	TGTGCCATCAGTGAGTATAGCGGGAAACGAGAGCAGTACTTC
few	TRBV15	-	TRBJ2-6	CATSRERTGISGANVLTF	TGTGCCACCAGCAGAGAGAGGACCGGGATCTCTGGGGCCAACGTCCTGACTTTC
few	TRBV7-8	TRBD2	TRBJ2-1	CASRSQREGQDNEQFF	TGTGCCAGCAGGAGCCAGCGGGAGGGCCAAGACAATGAGCAGTTCTTC
-	TRBV12-3/TRBV12-4	-	TRBJ2-5	CASRPTWGETQYF	TGTGCCAGCAGGCCTACCTGGGGGGAGACCCAGTACTTC
few	TRBV20-1	TRBD2	TRBJ2-5	CSARRLAGGLQYF	TGCAGTGCTAGACGTCTAGCGGGAGGGCTGCAGTACTTC
-	TRBV6-5	-	TRBJ1-6	CASSFGGSNSPLHF	TGTGCCAGCAGTTTCGGAGGGTCTAATTCACCCCTCCACTTT
medium-sized	TRBV7-9	-	TRBJ2-3	CASSLRRGGTDTQYF	TGTGCCAGCAGCTTGAGGAGGGGCGGCACAGATACGCAGTATTTT
-	TRBV7-8	TRBD2	TRBJ2-7	CASSSALGSGGNEQYF	TGTGCCAGCAGCTCTGCCCTGGGTAGCGGGGGGAACGAGCAGTACTTC
many	TRBV10-3	TRBD1	TRBJ2-5	CAISDTDRVETQYF	TGTGCCATCAGTGATACGGACAGGGTGGAGACCCAGTACTTC
many	TRBV5-6	TRBD1	TRBJ1-5	CASSSGQGAPQPQHF	TGTGCCAGCAGCTCCGGACAGGGAGCCCCTCAGCCCCAGCATTTT
-	TRBV6-5	-	TRBJ2-1	CASKGIKGGSDTQFF	TGTGCCAGCAAGGGGATTAAAGGCGGGTCAGATACGCAGTTCTTC
many	TRBV28	TRBD1	TRBJ2-1	CASSWGQAYNEQFF	TGTGCCAGCAGTTGGGGACAGGCCTACAATGAGCAGTTCTTC
-	TRBV7-9	-	TRBJ1-2	CASSLKNYGYTF	TGTGCCAGCAGCTTAAAAAACTATGGCTACACCTTC
many	TRBV19	-	TRBJ1-5	CASSLKTHQPQHF	TGTGCCAGTAGTTTAAAAACCCATCAGCCCCAGCATTTT
medium-sized	TRBV5-6	-	TRBJ2-5	CASSLSQQETQYF	TGTGCCAGCAGCTTGAGTCAGCAAGAGACCCAGTACTTC
few	TRBV7-2	-	TRBJ1-2	CASSTYRGQTNYGYTF	TGTGCCAGCAGCACATATAGGGGACAAACCAACTATGGCTACACCTTC
few	TRBV7-6	TRBD1	TRBJ2-2	CASSPGTGVAGELFF	TGTGCCAGCAGCCCAGGGACAGGGGTGGCCGGGGAGCTGTTTTTT
many	TRBV5-6	TRBD2	TRBJ2-7	CASSLKTSGAYEQYF	TGTGCCAGCAGCTTGAAAACTAGCGGGGCTTACGAGCAGTACTTC
-	TRBV6-6	TRBD1	TRBJ2-1	CASRKWGQERGEQFF	TGTGCCAGCAGGAAGTGGGGACAGGAACGGGGTGAGCAGTTCTTC
-	TRBV7-2	-	TRBJ1-2	CASSLVRANYGYTF	TGTGCCAGCAGCTTAGTCCGCGCTAACTATGGCTACACCTTC
many	TRBV5-1	-	TRBJ2-1	CASSLGVGRSYNEQFF	TGCGCCAGCAGCTTGGGAGTCGGCCGGTCCTACAATGAGCAGTTCTTC
-	TRBV7-2	-	TRBJ2-6	CASSLGRQVALSGANVLTF	TGTGCCAGCAGCTTGGGGCGCCAGGTCGCTTTGTCTGGGGCCAACGTCCTGACTTTC
medium-sized	TRBV7-9	-	TRBJ2-6	CASSTSLPGANVLTF	TGTGCCAGCAGCACCAGTTTACCTGGGGCCAACGTCCTGACTTTC
-	TRBV7-3	-	TRBJ2-3	CASSLNGLTDTQYF	TGTGCCAGCAGCTTGAATGGCCTCACAGATACGCAGTATTTT
-	TRBV2	TRBD1	TRBJ2-5	CASLGTADNNSPLHF	TGTGCCAGCTTGGGGACAGCAGATAATAATTCACCCCTCCACTTC
many	TRBV19	-	TRBJ2-7	CAASGGQDNSYEQYF	TGTGCCGCTAGCGGAGGACAGGACAACTCCTACGAGCAGTACTTC
many	TRBV15	-	TRBJ2-1	CATSRELRQYNEQFF	TGTGCCACCAGCAGAGAGCTGAGACAGTACAATGAGCAGTTCTTC
many	TRBV4-2	TRBD2	TRBJ2-1	CASSQRSSGLAGGSQNEQFF	TGTGCCAGCAGCCAACGATCCAGCGGTCTAGCGGGAGGATCTCAGAATGAGCAGTTCTTC
many	TRBV5-6	-	TRBJ2-7	CASSASYEQYF	TGTGCCAGCAGCGCCTCCTACGAGCAGTACTTC
many	TRBV7-8	-	TRBJ1-6	CASSLSGAGITSPLHF	TGTGCCAGCAGCCTAAGCGGGGCGGGGATAACTTCACCCCTCCACTTT
-	TRBV7-4	-	TRBJ2-5	CASSFGLGVRQETQYF	TGTGCCAGCAGCTTTGGGTTAGGTGTACGGCAAGAGACCCAGTACTTC
-	TRBV7-2	-	TRBJ2-7	CASSLSREQYF	TGTGCCAGCAGCTTAAGCAGGGAGCAGTACTTC
many	TRBV6-6	-	TRBJ1-1	CASSYSSWGQREAFF	TGTGCCAGCAGTTACTCTTCGTGGGGGCAAAGGGAAGCTTTCTTT
-	TRBV10-3	TRBD1	TRBJ1-2	CATGDSFYGYTF	TGTGCCACCGGGGACAGCTTCTATGGCTACACCTTC
many	TRBV5-4	TRBD2	TRBJ2-5	CASSPRGLGGETQYF	TGTGCCAGCAGCCCGAGGGGACTAGGTGGGGAGACCCAGTACTTC
many	TRBV7-9	TRBD2	TRBJ2-3	CASSLDLAGGADTQYF	TGTGCCAGCAGCTTAGATCTAGCGGGAGGCGCAGATACGCAGTATTTT
-	TRBV7-2	-	TRBJ2-5	CASSPARETQYF	TGTGCCAGCAGCCCCGCCCGAGAGACCCAGTACTTC
-	TRBV29-1	-	TRBJ2-5	CSVATPGETQYF	TGCAGCGTTGCAACGCCGGGGGAGACCCAGTACTTC
medium-sized	TRBV28	TRBD1	TRBJ1-4	CASSHDRGSEKLFF	TGTGCCAGCAGCCATGACAGGGGAAGTGAAAAACTGTTTTTT
-	TRBV7-2	-	TRBJ2-7	CASSLGWSSYNEQYF	TGTGCCAGCAGCTTAGGGTGGAGCTCCTACAATGAGCAGTACTTC
-	TRBV10-2	-	TRBJ1-1	CASSDMGMTEAFF	TGCGCCAGCAGTGATATGGGGATGACTGAAGCGTTCTTT
many	TRBV10-3	TRBD1	TRBJ1-1	CAIRGTGTNTEAFF	TGTGCCATCAGGGGGACAGGGACTAACACTGAAGCTTTCTTT
few	TRBV18	-	TRBJ1-4	CASSQGRSQNEKLFF	TGTGCCAGCTCACAGGGACGGTCACAGAATGAAAAACTGTTTTTT
-	TRBV6-6	TRBD2	TRBJ2-7	CASSYSATSGSYEQYF	TGTGCCAGCAGTTACTCCGCGACTAGCGGCTCCTACGAGCAGTACTTC
-	TRBV6-8	TRBD2	TRBJ2-1	CASSYTSGGVNEQFF	TGTGCCAGCAGTTATACTAGCGGGGGGGTGAATGAGCAGTTCTTC
-	TRBV28	-	TRBJ2-7	CASSQGLGAGDTDTQYF	TGTGCCAGCAGTCAGGGGCTGGGGGCGGGAGACACAGATACGCAGTACTTC
many	TRBV10-1	-	TRBJ1-2	CASPAYKRYTF	TGCGCCAGCCCCGCTTATAAGCGCTACACCTTC
many	TRBV7-2	TRBD2	TRBJ2-7	CASTLAAGANEQYF	TGTGCCAGCACCTTAGCGGCGGGAGCGAACGAGCAGTACTTC
-	TRBV19	-	TRBJ1-5	CASSMAGMQPQHF	TGTGCCAGTAGTATGGCAGGGATGCAGCCCCAGCATTTT
-	TRBV2	-	TRBJ1-1	CASRPQGNTEAFF	TGTGCCAGCAGACCTCAGGGGAACACTGAAGCTTTCTTT
-	TRBV6-6	TRBD2	TRBJ2-1	CASSGTSGSNEQFF	TGTGCCAGCAGTGGGACTAGCGGGAGTAATGAGCAGTTCTTC
medium-sized	TRBV7-2	-	TRBJ2-7	CASSLGRVYEQYF	TGTGCCAGCAGCTTAGGGAGGGTGTACGAGCAGTACTTC